Sequencing of this TCR beta chain was carried out in a study of T cell clones after liver transplantation. Study summary: Immunosuppression withdrawal was tried within 2 years after liver transplantation in this trial. Samples came pre-transplant, pre-randomization before withdrawal, and post-randomization after withdrawal ended.

Study-wide findings and caveats: Graft donor-reactive T cells may have migrated into the graft rather than being deleted.

Produced via immunoSEQ multiplex PCR; TCRdb's table is partial and in-frame only. The sample has roughly 50,000 clones, around 84% seen once; the top ten hold approximately 8%. A word on this clone: What it recognizes is unknown.

Germline V gene sequence: CDR1 SGHTA, CDR2 FQGNSA. Between the trimmed V and J ends, which lost 4 bases and 3 bases, there was a span of 14 bases. The CDR3 is 15 residues long. The source of this sequence is a human donor who received a liver transplant. This specimen consisted of CD4+ T cells from blood, obtained before liver transplant. The V gene is TRBV7-2, the J gene TRBJ2-3; possible D gene TRBD2, 5 bases. The CDR3 DNA sequence: TGTGCCAGCAGCTCTCGGGGAATAGCTACAGATACGCAGTATTTT. Translating it yields CASSSRGIATDTQYF.